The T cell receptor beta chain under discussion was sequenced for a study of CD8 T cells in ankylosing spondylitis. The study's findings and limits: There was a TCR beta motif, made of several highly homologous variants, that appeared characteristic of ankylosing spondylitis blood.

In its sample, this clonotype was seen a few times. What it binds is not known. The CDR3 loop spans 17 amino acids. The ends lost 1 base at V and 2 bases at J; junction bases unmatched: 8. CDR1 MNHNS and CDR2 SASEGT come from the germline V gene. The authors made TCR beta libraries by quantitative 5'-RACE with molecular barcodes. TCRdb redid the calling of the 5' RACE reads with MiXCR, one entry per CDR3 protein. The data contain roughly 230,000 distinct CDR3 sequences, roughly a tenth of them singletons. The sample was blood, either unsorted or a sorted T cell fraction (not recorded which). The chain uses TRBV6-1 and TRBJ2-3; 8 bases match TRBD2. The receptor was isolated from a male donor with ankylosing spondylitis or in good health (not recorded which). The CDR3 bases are TGTGCCAGCAGTGAAGACAGCGGGGGACGGGTCACAGATACGCAGTATTTT. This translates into CASSEDSGGRVTDTQYF.